This T cell receptor (beta chain) was retrieved from a study of control samples from healthy donors and cancer patients. This clone has just a few counts. Clones were read by immunoSEQ multiplex PCR, and TCRdb kept only the in-frame ones, dropping some. The sample holds about 64,000 clones, roughly 90% seen once. The germline CDR1 and CDR2 sequences are SGHAT and FQNNGV. V was pared by 5 bases and J by 6 bases, with 13 bases between. CDR3 size: 14 residues. V gene TRBV11-2 combines with J gene TRBJ2-2, with D tentatively TRBD1 (5 bases). Sequencing was done on a sample of PBMCs. The source of this sequence is a man aged 40-49 years with colorectal cancer. This chain's CDR3 is CASSELRGSGELFF. CDR3 DNA sequence: TGTGCCAGCAGCGAACTAAGGGGATCCGGGGAGCTGTTTTTT. The variable domain in full, with the rest retrieved from reference TRBV11-2 and TRBJ2-2, is EAGVAQSPRYKIIEKRQSVAFWCNPISGHATLYWYQQILGQGPKLLIQFQNNGVVDDSQLPKDRFSAERLKGVDSTLKIQPAKLEDSAVYLCASSELRGSGELFFGEGSRLTVL.